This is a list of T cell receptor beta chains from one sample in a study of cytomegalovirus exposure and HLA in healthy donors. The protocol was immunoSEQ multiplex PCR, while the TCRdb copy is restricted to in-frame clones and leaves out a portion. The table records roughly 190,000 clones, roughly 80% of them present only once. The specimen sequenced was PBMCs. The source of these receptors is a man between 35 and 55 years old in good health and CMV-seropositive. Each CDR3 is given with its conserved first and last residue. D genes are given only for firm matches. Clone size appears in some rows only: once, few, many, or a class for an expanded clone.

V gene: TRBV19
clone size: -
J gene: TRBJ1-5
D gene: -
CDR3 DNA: TGTGCCAGTAGTATCTCGGCAGGGAATCAGCCCCAGCATTTT
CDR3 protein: CASSISAGNQPQHF

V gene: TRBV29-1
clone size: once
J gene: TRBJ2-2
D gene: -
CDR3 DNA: TGCAGCGTTGGAGGTGGGGACTCGAACACCGGGGAGCTGTTTTTT
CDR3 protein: CSVGGGDSNTGELFF

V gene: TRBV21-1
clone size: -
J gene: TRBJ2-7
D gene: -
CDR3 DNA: TGTGCCAGCAGCAAAGACAGGGAACACTACGAGCAGTACTTC
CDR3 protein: CASSKDREHYEQYF

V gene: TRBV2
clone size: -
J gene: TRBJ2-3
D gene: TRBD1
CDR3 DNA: TGTGCCAGCAAGTCGCACGGGCAGGGGGTAGATACGCAGTATTTT
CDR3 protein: CASKSHGQGVDTQYF

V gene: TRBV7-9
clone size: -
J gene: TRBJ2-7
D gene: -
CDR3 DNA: TGTGCCAGCAGCTTAGTCGTTGGAGGGGACGAGCAGTACTTC
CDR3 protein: CASSLVVGGDEQYF

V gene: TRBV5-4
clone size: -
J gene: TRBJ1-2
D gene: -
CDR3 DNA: TGTGCCAGCAGCTTGTTGGGGGCAGCTAACTATGGCTACACCTTC
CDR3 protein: CASSLLGAANYGYTF

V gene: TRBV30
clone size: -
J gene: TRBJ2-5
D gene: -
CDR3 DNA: TGTGCCTGGGTGAGGCGGGGATTCCAAGAGACCCAGTACTTC
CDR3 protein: CAWVRRGFQETQYF

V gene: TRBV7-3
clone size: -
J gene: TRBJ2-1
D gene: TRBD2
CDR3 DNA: TGTGCCAGCAGTCGTAGCGGGAGAGTGGAGGGCAATGAGCAGTTCTTC
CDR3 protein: CASSRSGRVEGNEQFF

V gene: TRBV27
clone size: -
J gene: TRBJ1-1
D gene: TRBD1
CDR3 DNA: TGTGCCAGCAGTCCCCGGACAGGGCATCGCACTGAAGCTTTCTTT
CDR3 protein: CASSPRTGHRTEAFF

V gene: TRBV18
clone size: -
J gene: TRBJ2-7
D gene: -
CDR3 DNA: TGTGCCAGCTCACCATTTCGGGAGACCGCCTACGAGCAGTACTTC
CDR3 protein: CASSPFRETAYEQYF

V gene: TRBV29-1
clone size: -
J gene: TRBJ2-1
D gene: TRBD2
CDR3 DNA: TGCAGCGTTGAAGCTAGGCGCGGGAGGGACGGTGAGCAGTTCTTC
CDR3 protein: CSVEARRGRDGEQFF

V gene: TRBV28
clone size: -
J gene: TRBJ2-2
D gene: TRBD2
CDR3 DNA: TGTGCCAGCAGACGAATGACTAGCGGGCCCTGGCTGGAGCTGTTTTTT
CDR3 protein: CASRRMTSGPWLELFF

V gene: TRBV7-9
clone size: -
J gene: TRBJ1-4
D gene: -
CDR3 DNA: TGTGCCAGCAGCTTGACGGAGCTGAGTGAAAAACTGTTTTTT
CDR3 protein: CASSLTELSEKLFF

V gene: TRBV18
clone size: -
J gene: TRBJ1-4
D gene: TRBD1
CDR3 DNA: TGTGCCAGCTCGCGGACAGGGGGGAATGAAAAACTGTTTTTT
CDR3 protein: CASSRTGGNEKLFF

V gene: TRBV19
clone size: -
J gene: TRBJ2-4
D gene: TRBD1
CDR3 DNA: TGTGCCAGTAGTGAGACAGGGCATAGTTACGGGCCCAAAAACATTCAGTACTTC
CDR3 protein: CASSETGHSYGPKNIQYF

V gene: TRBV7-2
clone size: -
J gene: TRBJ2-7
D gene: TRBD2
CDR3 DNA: TGTGCCAGCAGCCCAGTGGGGACTATCAACGAGCAGTACTTC
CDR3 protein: CASSPVGTINEQYF

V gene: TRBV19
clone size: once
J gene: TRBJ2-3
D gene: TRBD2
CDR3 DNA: TGTGCCACAGCTAGCGGGACCGGCACAGATACGCAGTATTTT
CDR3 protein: CATASGTGTDTQYF

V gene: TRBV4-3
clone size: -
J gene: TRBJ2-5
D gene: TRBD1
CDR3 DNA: TGCGCCAGCAGCCAAACTCTCCTTGGACAGGGCGTAGAGACCCAGTACTTC
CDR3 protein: CASSQTLLGQGVETQYF

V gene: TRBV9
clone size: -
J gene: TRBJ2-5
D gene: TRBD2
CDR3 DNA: TGTGCCAGCAGCGTAGTAATAGCGGGGGGCCAGGAGACCCAGTACTTC
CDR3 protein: CASSVVIAGGQETQYF

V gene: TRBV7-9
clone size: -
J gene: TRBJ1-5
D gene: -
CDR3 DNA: TGTGCCAGCAGCCCCCCCGGAGCCCATCAGCCCCGGCATTTT
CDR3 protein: CASSPPGAHQPRHF

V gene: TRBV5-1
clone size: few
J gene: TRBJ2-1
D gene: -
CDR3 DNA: TGCGCCAGCAGCTTGGGACAGGCGTCCGGCAATGAGCAGTTCTTC
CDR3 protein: CASSLGQASGNEQFF

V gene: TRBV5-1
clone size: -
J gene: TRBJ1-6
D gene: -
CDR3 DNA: TGCGCCAGCAGCTTCGGACAGCTCCTAAATTCACCCCTCCACTTT
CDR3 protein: CASSFGQLLNSPLHF

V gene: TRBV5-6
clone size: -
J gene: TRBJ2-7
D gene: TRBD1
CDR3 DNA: TGTGCCAGCAGCTTGATGGGACAGAGCTACGAGCAGTACTTC
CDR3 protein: CASSLMGQSYEQYF

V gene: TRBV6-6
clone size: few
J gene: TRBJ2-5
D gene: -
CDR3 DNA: TGTGCCAGCAAGGAGTCGAAACCCGGAGAGACCCAGTACTTC
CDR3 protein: CASKESKPGETQYF

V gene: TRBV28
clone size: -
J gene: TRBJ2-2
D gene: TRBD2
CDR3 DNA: TGTGCCAGCAGCAACGCGGGAGGCCTTGGCGGGGAGCTGTTTTTT
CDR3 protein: CASSNAGGLGGELFF

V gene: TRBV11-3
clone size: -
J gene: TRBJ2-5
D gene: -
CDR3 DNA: TGTGCCAGCAGCTCGGACTACCGGGGGACCCAGTACTTC
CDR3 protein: CASSSDYRGTQYF

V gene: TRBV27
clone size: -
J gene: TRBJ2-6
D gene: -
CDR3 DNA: TGTGCCAGCAAAAGGCAGGGTCCCCCGGCTGGGGCCAACGTCCTGACTTTC
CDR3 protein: CASKRQGPPAGANVLTF

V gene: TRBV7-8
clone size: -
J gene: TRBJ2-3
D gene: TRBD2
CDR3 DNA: TGTGCCAGCAGCCAACTAGCGGGAGGCCCAGATACGCAGTATTTT
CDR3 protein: CASSQLAGGPDTQYF

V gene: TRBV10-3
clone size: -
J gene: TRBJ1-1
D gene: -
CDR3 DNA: TGTGCCATCAGTGAGCATCCCAGGCTGAACACTGAAGCTTTCTTT
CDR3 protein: CAISEHPRLNTEAFF

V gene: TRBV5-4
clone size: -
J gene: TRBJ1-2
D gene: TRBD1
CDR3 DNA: TGTGCCAGCAGCCTCAAACAGGGGGTCGACTATGGCTACACCTTC
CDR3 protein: CASSLKQGVDYGYTF

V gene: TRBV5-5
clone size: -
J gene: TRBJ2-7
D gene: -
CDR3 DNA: TGTGCCAGCAGCTCCCCGACAGGCTCCTACGAGCAGTACTTC
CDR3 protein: CASSSPTGSYEQYF

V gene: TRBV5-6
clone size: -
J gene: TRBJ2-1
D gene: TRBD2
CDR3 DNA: TGTGCCAGCAGCCCGGTCGGGGGAGGACTAGCGGGGGGGCTTTATGAGCAGTTCTTC
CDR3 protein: CASSPVGGGLAGGLYEQFF

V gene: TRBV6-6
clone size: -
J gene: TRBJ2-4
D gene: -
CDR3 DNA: TGTGCCATCAGTGAGTCAATTTTCAACAAAAACATTCAGTACTTC
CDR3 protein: CAISESIFNKNIQYF

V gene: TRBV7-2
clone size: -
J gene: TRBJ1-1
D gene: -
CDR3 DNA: TGTGCCAGCAGCCCCTACGTCGTATTCACTGAAGCTTTCTTT
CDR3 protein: CASSPYVVFTEAFF

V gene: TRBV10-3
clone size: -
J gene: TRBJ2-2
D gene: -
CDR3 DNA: TGTGCCATCTACGACAGCGAGACCGGGGAGCTGTTTTTT
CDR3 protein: CAIYDSETGELFF

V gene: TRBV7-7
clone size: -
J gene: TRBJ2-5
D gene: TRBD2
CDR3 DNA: TGTGCCAGCAGCTTACTGGGCGGGGGCCAAGAGACCCAGTACTTC
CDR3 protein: CASSLLGGGQETQYF

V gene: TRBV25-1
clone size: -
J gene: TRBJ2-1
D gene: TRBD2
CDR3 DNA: TGTGCCAGCAGTGGGAGGGCTAGCGGGGTCTACAATGAGCAGTTCTTC
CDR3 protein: CASSGRASGVYNEQFF

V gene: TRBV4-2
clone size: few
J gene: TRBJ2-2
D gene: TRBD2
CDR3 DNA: TGTGCCAGCAGCCAAGATATACTAGCGGGAGCCGGGGAGCTGTTTTTT
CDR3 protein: CASSQDILAGAGELFF

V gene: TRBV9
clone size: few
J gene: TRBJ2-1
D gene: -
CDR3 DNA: TGTGCCAGCAGCCCCCGCCCCGACTCGGCCTACAATGAGCAGTTCTTC
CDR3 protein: CASSPRPDSAYNEQFF

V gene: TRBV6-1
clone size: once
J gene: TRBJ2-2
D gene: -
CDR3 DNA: TGTGCCAGCAGTGTAGGGAAGACAGGGAACACCGGGGAGCTGTTTTTT
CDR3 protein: CASSVGKTGNTGELFF

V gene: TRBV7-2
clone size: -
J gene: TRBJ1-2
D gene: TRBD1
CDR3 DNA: TGTGCCAGCAGCGTCGGGACAGGGGTCGGTGGCTACACCTTC
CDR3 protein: CASSVGTGVGGYTF

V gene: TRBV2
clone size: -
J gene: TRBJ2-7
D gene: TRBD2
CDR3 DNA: TGTGCCAGCAGTGAAGGTGCTAGCGGGGTCTACGAGCAGTACTTC
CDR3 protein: CASSEGASGVYEQYF

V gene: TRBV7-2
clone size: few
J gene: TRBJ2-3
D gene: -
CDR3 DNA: TGTGCCAGCACCGGGGTTGGGGGCACAGATACGCAGTATTTT
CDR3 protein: CASTGVGGTDTQYF

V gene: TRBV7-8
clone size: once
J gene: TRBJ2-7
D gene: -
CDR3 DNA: TGTGCCAGCAGCCCACTTGAGGGCGTTACCTACGAGCAGTACTTC
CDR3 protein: CASSPLEGVTYEQYF

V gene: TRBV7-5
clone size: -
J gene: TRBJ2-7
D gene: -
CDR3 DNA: TGTGCCAGAAGCTTAGGGAAACCGGGACAGGGGGCGGGTGAGCAGTACTTC
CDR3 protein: CARSLGKPGQGAGEQYF

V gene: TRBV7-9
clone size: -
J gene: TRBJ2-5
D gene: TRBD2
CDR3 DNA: TGTGCCAGCAGCTTAGGTCTAGCGGGAGACCGGACCCAGTACTTC
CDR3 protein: CASSLGLAGDRTQYF

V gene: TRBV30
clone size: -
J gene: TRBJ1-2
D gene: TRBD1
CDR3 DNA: TGTGCCTGGAGTCGGGACAGACCCTATGGCTACACCTTC
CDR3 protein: CAWSRDRPYGYTF

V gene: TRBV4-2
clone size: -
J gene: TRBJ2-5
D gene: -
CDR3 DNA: TGTGCCAGCAGCCAAGTAGGGGCCCAAGAGACCCAGTACTTC
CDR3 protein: CASSQVGAQETQYF

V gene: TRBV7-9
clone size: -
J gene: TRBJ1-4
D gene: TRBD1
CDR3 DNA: TGTGCCAGCAGCTACGGGACAGGGGCTGAAAAACTGTTTTTT
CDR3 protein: CASSYGTGAEKLFF

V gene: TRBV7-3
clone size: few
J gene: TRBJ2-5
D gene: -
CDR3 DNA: TGTGCCAGCAGCGAGGGCCCCCAAGAGACCCAGTACTTC
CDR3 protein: CASSEGPQETQYF

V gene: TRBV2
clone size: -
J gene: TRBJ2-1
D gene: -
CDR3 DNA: TGTGCCAGCAGTACAGGAGTCAATGAGCAGTTCTTC
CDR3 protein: CASSTGVNEQFF

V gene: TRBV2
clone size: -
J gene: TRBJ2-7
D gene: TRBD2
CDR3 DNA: TGTGCCAGCAGTGAAGCATTAGCAGCGGGGGGAGATCCCTCCTACGAGCAGTACTTC
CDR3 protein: CASSEALAAGGDPSYEQYF

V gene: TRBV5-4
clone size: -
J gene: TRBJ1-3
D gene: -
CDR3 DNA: TGTGCCAGCAGCTTACAGGGTGGAAACACCATATATTTT
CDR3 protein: CASSLQGGNTIYF

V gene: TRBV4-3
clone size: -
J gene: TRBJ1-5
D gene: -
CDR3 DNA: TGCGCCAGCAGCCAAGATCCGGTGAATCAGCCCCAGCATTTT
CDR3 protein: CASSQDPVNQPQHF